These 30 T cell receptor beta chains came from one sample sequenced in a study of T cells in Graves' hyperthyroidism and ophthalmopathy. Authors of the study amplified TCR beta CDR3 regions from RNA transcripts. First-round RT-PCR targeting the TCR CDR3 was performed with the HTBI primer set. Each CDR3 protein is one row after TCRdb ran MiXCR on the multiplex PCR reads. Of about 500,000 distinct CDR3 sequences in the sample, 46% were seen once. Sequenced: peripheral blood or thyroid tissue (not recorded which). All receptors derive from an adult woman with Graves' disease, either hyperthyroidism or ophthalmopathy (not recorded which).

This clonotype has only a few counts. Lacking the conserved final phenylalanine or tryptophan, this CDR3 likely reflects a read error. The chain joins TRBV11-2 to TRBJ1-5; possible D gene TRBD1, 5 bases. Germline V gives CDR1 SGHAT, CDR2 FQNNGV. The CDR3 runs to 15 residues. The CDR3 DNA is TGTGCCAGCAACTTAGGCAGGGTTGGCAATCAGCCCCAGCATCTT. Translated, it gives CASNLGRVGNQPQHL.

This clonotype has a count of ten or more. The CDR3 loop is CASSLPGVGANVLTF. The CDR3, as DNA: TGTGCCAGCAGCTTACCAGGGGTAGGGGCCAACGTCCTGACTTTC. The gene calls are TRBV7-2 and TRBJ2-6; maybe TRBD1 (6 bases). Trimming took 2 bases from V and 4 from J, leaving 9 bases between them. CDR1 SGHTA and CDR2 FQGNSA come from the germline V gene. The CDR3 runs to 15 residues.

The rearrangement links TRBV15 to TRBJ2-6, with D hard to call. V was pared by 5 bases and J by 4 bases, with 9 bases between. The CDR3 is made up of 14 amino acids. Germline V CDR1 and CDR2: LNHNV, YYDKDF (reference sequence). The CDR3 spells CATSLGLGANVLTF. In DNA, the CDR3 is TGTGCCACCAGCCTGGGGTTGGGGGCCAACGTCCTGACTTTC.

V and J are TRBV11-2 and TRBJ2-7; 7 positions match TRBD1. Per the germline V gene, CDR1 is SGHAT and CDR2 is FQNNGV. V shed 5 bases and J 3 bases; nucleotides not matched to a gene: 7. This CDR3 has 14 amino acids. The CDR3 region is CASSPVGQLYEQYF. CDR3 nucleotide sequence: TGTGCCAGCAGCCCCGTGGGACAGCTCTACGAGCAGTACTTC.

This clonotype was picked up many times. V gene TRBV4-2 combines with J gene TRBJ1-2, with 8 bases matching TRBD1. The CDR3 has 15 amino acids. V shed 4 bases and J 6 bases; nucleotides not matched to a gene: 10. From germline, CDR1 is LGHNA and CDR2 YNFKEQ. Written as DNA, the CDR3 is TGTGCCAGCAGCCGACAGGGGCCGATTAGTGATGGCTACACCTTC. As protein: CASSRQGPISDGYTF.

This chain connects TRBV12-3 or TRBV12-4 to TRBJ1-2; no definite D call. Trimming removed 4 bases from V and 8 bases from J, with 14 bases in between. This CDR3 has 13 residues. CDR3 sequence (DNA): TGTGCCAGCAGTTCTCGGATGGATGGAGGCTACACCTTC. The encoded protein is CASSSRMDGGYTF.

Of note for this clonotype: The junction departs from germline at one end; a sequencing error may be responsible. For the CDR3, the DNA is TGTGCCAGCAGCTTGGCGGTGAACATTGAAGCTTTCTTT. This translates into CASSLAVNIEAFF. The chain is built from TRBV5-6 and TRBJ1-1; D not certain. Germline lookup yields CDR1 SGHDT and CDR2 YYEEEE. This CDR3 has 13 residues.

As regards this clonotype: A much larger clone lies a single base off, so this may be a read error. The chain is built from TRBV5-5 and TRBJ1-2; tentative D call: TRBD1 (5 bases). The germline V gene encodes CDR1 SGHKS and CDR2 YYEKEE (reference sequence). The CDR3 is made up of 15 amino acids. CDR3 nucleotides: TGTGCCAGCAGACTTGGGGGTAGGGTTTCGGAGGGCTGCACCTTC. Translated: CASRLGGRVSEGCTF.

This clonotype was seen a handful of times. The CDR3 protein is CASSPLWRENTEAFF. The CDR3 nucleotides read TGTGCCAGCAGCCCTCTTTGGCGAGAGAACACTGAAGCTTTCTTT. The chain links TRBV10-3 to TRBJ1-1; D uncertain. The germline CDR1 and CDR2 sequences are ENHRY and SYGVKD. The CDR3 spans 15 residues. The ends were cut back, 10 bases at V and 1 base at J, with 19 bases in the middle.

This clonotype was seen at least ten times. The chain uses TRBV10-3 and TRBJ2-7; the match to TRBD2 covers 12 bases. The CDR3 spans 15 residues. Losses at the gene ends were 5 bases for V and 5 bases for J; bases not matched to a gene: 7. CDR1 ENHRY and CDR2 SYGVKD come from the germline V gene. CDR3 region: CAISQTSGRLNEQYF. DNA for the CDR3: TGTGCCATCAGTCAAACTAGCGGGAGGCTCAACGAGCAGTACTTC.

This clonotype was counted ten times or more. The CDR3 protein is CASSLGQGVNTEAFF. As DNA, the CDR3 is TGTGCCAGCAGCCTGGGGCAGGGAGTGAACACTGAAGCTTTCTTT. This sequence joins TRBV5-6 and TRBJ1-1; tentative D call: TRBD1 (5 bases). The germline CDR1 and CDR2 sequences are SGHDT and YYEEEE. The CDR3 spans 15 residues. Trimming took off 4 bases at V and 0 bases at J, with 13 bases between the two ends.

The sample holds many counts of this clonotype. This sequence joins TRBV7-6 and TRBJ1-4; TRBD1 is a possible D gene (6 bases). There are 15 residues in the CDR3. Trimming took off 5 bases at V and 6 bases at J, with 16 bases between the two ends. CDR1 and CDR2 from the germline V gene are SGHVS and FNYEAQ. CDR3 nucleotides: TGTGCCAGCAGCGCGCTTGAGGGGGGACATGAAAAACTGTTTTTT. Residues: CASSALEGGHEKLFF.

A remark on this clonotype: A read error may produce the germline difference seen at one junction end. The J gene is TRBJ2-3, the V gene TRBV24-1; D is ambiguous. Germline CDR1 KGHDR, CDR2 SFDVKD. The CDR3 totals 16 residues. The CDR3: CATSDFAGTSTDAQYF. DNA of the CDR3: TGTGCCACCAGTGATTTCGCCGGAACAAGCACAGATGCGCAGTATTTT.

This clonotype was detected ten times or more. This sequence joins TRBV4-3 and TRBJ1-2; D gene ambiguous. V was clipped by 3 bases and J by 2 bases, with 10 bases between them. Germline CDR1 reads LGHNA; CDR2 reads YSLEER. The CDR3 extends over 14 amino acids. CDR3 DNA: TGCGCCAGCAGCCAGGCATTACAGAACTATGGCTACACCTTC. This translates into CASSQALQNYGYTF.

This clonotype was seen a handful of times. CDR3 coding DNA: TGTGCCAGCACCCCTAGACAGGGGGATTATACTGAAGCTTTCTTT. Its protein product is CASTPRQGDYTEAFF. V gene TRBV12-3 or TRBV12-4 combines with J gene TRBJ1-1; 9 bases are a match to TRBD1. The CDR3 is 15 amino acids. With 7 bases clipped from V and 5 bases from J, the junction kept 11 bases outside the gene matches.

The V call is TRBV7-2, the J call TRBJ2-5; D unresolved. Trimming cost V 4 bases and J 9 bases, with 15 bases left between them. Germline assignment: CDR1 SGHTA and CDR2 FQGNSA. This CDR3 has 13 amino acids. The DNA of the CDR3 is TGTGCCAGCAGCTCCGCAACTAATCAGCCCCAGTACTTC. Its translation is CASSSATNQPQYF.

About this clonotype itself: An end of the junction differs from the germline gene, which may be a read error. The chain couples TRBV7-9 to TRBJ1-3, with TRBD1 identical over 7 bases. This CDR3 comprises 16 residues. Germline values: CDR1 SEHNR, CDR2 FQNEAQ (reference sequence). The CDR3 DNA reads as TGCGCCAGCAGCCAAGGTGGGGGGACAGCTGGAAACACCATATATTTT. As protein: CASSQGGGTAGNTIYF. Complete variable domain (other parts from reference TRBV7-9 and TRBJ1-3): DTGVSQNPRHKITKRGQNVTFRCDPISEHNRLYWYRQTLGQGPEFLTYFQNEAQLEKSRLLSDRFSAERPKGSFSTLEIQRTEQGDSAMYLCASSQGGGTAGNTIYFGEGSWLTVV.

The CDR3 DNA sequence: TGTGCCAGCATGGGGGATAACAATCAGCCCCAGCATTTT. This gives the protein CASMGDNNQPQHF. The chain recombines TRBV2 with TRBJ1-5; possible D gene TRBD1, 5 bases. V lost 7 bases, J lost 3 bases, and 10 bases lay in between. In germline, CDR1 is SNHLY, CDR2 FYNNEI. This CDR3 has 13 amino acids.

The gene calls are TRBV13 and TRBJ2-2; TRBD2 matches 13 bases. Trimming removed 5 bases from V and 5 bases from J; junction bases left unmatched: 5. The CDR3 has 16 residues. In germline, CDR1 is PRHDT, CDR2 FYEKMQ (reference sequence). Here the CDR3 DNA reads TGTGCCAGCAGCCCTTGGACTAGCGGGAGTACCGGGGAGCTGTTTTTT. Amino acids: CASSPWTSGSTGELFF.

The J gene is TRBJ2-2, the V gene TRBV12-3 or TRBV12-4; 8 bases are shared with TRBD1. With V trimmed by 4 bases and J by 8 bases, 3 bases remained unmatched. The CDR3 has 13 residues. The CDR3 DNA reads TGTGCCAGCAGTTGGCAGGGGGCTGGGGAGCTGTTTTTT. It translates to CASSWQGAGELFF.

This clonotype was observed a handful of times. The chain links TRBV29-1 to TRBJ1-2; D remains ambiguous. The germline CDR1 and CDR2 sequences are SQVTM and ANQGSEA. V was cut by 3 bases and J by 7 bases, with 12 bases left in between. The CDR3 contains 12 residues. The CDR3 bases are TGCAGCGTTGATCCCACACACGTTGGCTACACCTTC. It yields the protein CSVDPTHVGYTF.

This clonotype was seen repeatedly, ten times or more. The V call is TRBV7-8, the J call TRBJ2-2, with D unresolved. The CDR3 sequence is 15 residues long. V lost 0 bases, J lost 1 base, and 6 bases lay in between. Germline loops: CDR1 SGHVS, CDR2 FQNEAQ. The CDR3 DNA sequence: TGTGCCAGCAGCTTAGCAGTGGAGAACACCGGGGAGCTGTTTTTT. As protein: CASSLAVENTGELFF.

Written as DNA, the CDR3 is TGTGCCAGCACGGAAGCAACCTACGAGCAGTACTTC. Translation: CASTEATYEQYF. This rearrangement joins TRBV2 to TRBJ2-7, with D hard to call. The ends were cut back, 7 bases at V and 2 bases at J, with 9 bases in the middle. CDR3 length: 12 amino acids. The germline V gene encodes CDR1 SNHLY and CDR2 FYNNEI.

V gene TRBV20-1 combines with J gene TRBJ2-6, with 8 bases lining up with TRBD1. In germline, CDR1 is DFQATT, CDR2 SNEGSKA (reference sequence). The CDR3 sequence is 16 residues long. The V gene end was trimmed by 3 bases and the J gene end by 4 bases; junction bases not matched to a gene: 8. CDR3 amino acids: CSASSNRGSGANVLTF. CDR3 coding DNA: TGCAGTGCTAGTTCGAACAGGGGGTCCGGGGCCAACGTCCTGACTTTC.

This clonotype was detected many times. The V and J genes are TRBV12-5 and TRBJ1-2, with D unclear. CDR1 is LGHNT and CDR2 is FRNRAP in the germline V gene. This CDR3 contains 11 residues. Trimming took 6 bases from V and 7 from J, leaving 9 bases between them. The CDR3 protein is CASGSGFGYTF. In nucleotides, the CDR3 is TGTGCTAGTGGCTCCGGGTTTGGCTACACCTTC.

The chain's CDR3 is CASSRSSGTRVEQFF. The CDR3 nucleotides are TGTGCCAGCTCCCGATCCTCCGGGACTAGGGTTGAGCAGTTCTTC. This chain links TRBV7-2 with TRBJ2-5; TRBD2 matches at 8 bases. The J call could be wrong; TRBJ2-1 is a better fit for the DNA end. The CDR3 has 15 amino acids. Germline CDR1 SGHTA, CDR2 FQGNSA.

This clonotype was detected ten times or more. V usage is TRBV29-1 and J usage is TRBJ1-2, with unresolved D. This CDR3 region has 12 residues. With 4 bases removed from V and 6 bases from J, the gap between germline ends came to 12 bases. Germline V gives CDR1 SQVTM, CDR2 ANQGSEA. The CDR3 protein is CSVGAHSNGYTF. The CDR3, as DNA: TGCAGCGTTGGTGCCCACAGTAATGGCTACACCTTC.

Here the CDR3 DNA reads TGTGCCAGCAGCCAGGGGTTGGGGTTCGGGGAAAAACTGTTTTTT. It translates to CASSQGLGFGEKLFF. This chain links TRBV7-9 with TRBJ1-4, with D possibly being TRBD1 (6 bases). V was clipped by 5 bases and J by 8 bases, with 18 bases between them. Germline-derived CDR1 and CDR2 are SEHNR and FQNEAQ (reference sequence). This CDR3 is 15 amino acids long.

This clonotype was observed at least ten times. The genes are TRBV20-1 and TRBJ2-2; 10 nucleotides align to TRBD2. The V segment lost 6 bases and the J segment 5 bases; nucleotides outside the gene matches: 3. The germline gives CDR1 DFQATT, CDR2 SNEGSKA (reference sequence). The CDR3 contains 13 residues. The CDR3 DNA is TGCAGTGCCCCTAGCGGGAGTACCGGGGAGCTGTTTTTT. Protein product: CSAPSGSTGELFF.

The table lists this clonotype with a few counts. The chain combines TRBV6-1 with TRBJ2-2; TRBD1 is a possible D gene (7 bases). Per germline, CDR1 MNHNS and CDR2 SASEGT. The CDR3 has 15 residues. The V end was cut by 5 bases, the J end by 5 bases, with 15 bases between. The DNA for the CDR3 is TGTGCCAGCAGTACCACGACAGGGAGGACCGGGGAGCTGTTTTTT. Encoded protein: CASSTTTGRTGELFF.